The following is a T cell receptor (beta chain) sequence with its context. The antigen is not known. The assay was immunoSEQ multiplex PCR, and TCRdb's table has in-frame clones only and misses some. The sample holds about 18,000 clones, 70% to 90% seen once. CDR1 and CDR2 from the germline V gene are MGHRA and YSYEKL. Trimming took 1 base from V and 7 from J, leaving 2 bases between them. The CDR3 extends over 11 amino acids. The data derive from a study of OX40 agonist ivuxolimab in advanced cancers. At the level of the study: Earlier treatment with anti-PD-1, anti-PD-L1 or anti-CTLA-4 was permitted, and roughly 42% had received some. Three individuals attained partial responses, comprising one hepatocellular carcinoma case and two cutaneous melanoma cases. Findings of the study overall: Normalized T-cell clonal expansion was also low in a subset of nonresponders.

Patients were excluded for autoimmune disease history or systemic immunosuppression. The sequence was obtained from an adult with an advanced solid tumor such as melanoma, head and neck, liver or kidney cancer. The chain uses TRBV4-1 and TRBJ1-3, with D unclear. The source was CD4+ or CD8+ T cells sorted from blood, collected in a trial of the OX40 agonist ivuxolimab. The CDR3 sequence is CASSQGNTIYF. DNA for the CDR3: TGCGCCAGCAGCCAAGGTAACACCATATATTTT.